Included here is one T cell receptor (beta chain) sequence, with context. What it binds is not known. CDR3 length: 14 residues. Per the germline V gene, CDR1 is LNHDA and CDR2 is SQIVND (reference sequence). With 8 bases removed from V and 1 base from J, the gap between germline ends came to 12 bases. The PCR used 60 Vbeta and 13 Jbeta primers. Using immunoSEQ multiplex PCR, the repertoire was profiled, and TCRdb retains in-frame clones only, with some absent. Among approximately 190,000 clones listed, about four fifths were seen once. This sample is drawn from a study of cytomegalovirus exposure and HLA in healthy donors. Findings and caveats of the study: Earlier analysis looked at TCR beta V segments, and most were productive about 90% or about 30% of the time. In vitro testing confirmed a few CMV-associated chains as specific for CMV antigens. Roughly uniform sequencing depth across donors was assumed, possibly incorrectly.

The rearrangement joins TRBV19 to TRBJ1-5; D gene unclear. This receptor was obtained from a woman in her twenties or thirties in good health and CMV-seropositive. Sequences were obtained from PBMCs. The CDR3 loop is CASYDGRSNQPQHF. The CDR3 DNA is TGTGCCAGTTACGACGGGAGGAGCAATCAGCCCCAGCATTTT. Together with reference TRBV19 and TRBJ1-5, the CDR3 gives the full variable domain: DGGITQSPKYLFRKEGQNVTLSCEQNLNHDAMYWYRQDPGQGLRLIYYSQIVNDFQKGDIAEGYSVSREKKESFPLTVTSAQKNPTAFYLCASYDGRSNQPQHFGDGTRLSIL.